The clone carrying this TCR beta chain was seen more than once but under ten times. Its antigen remains unknown. CDR1 SGHRS and CDR2 YFSETQ come from the germline V gene. After removal of 4 bases from V and 2 bases from J, the junction contained 5 bases not matched to a gene. CDR3 length: 14 residues. TCR alpha and TCR beta cDNA libraries carrying sample barcodes and UMIs came from 5'RACE with constant-segment primers. TCRdb re-called the 5' RACE reads through MiXCR, storing one row per CDR3 protein. Of some 190,000 distinct CDR3 sequences in the sample, 18% were seen once. This specimen comes from a study of T-cell memory formation after mild COVID-19. Broader study findings: Clones that contracted clustered mainly in CM and EM if CD4+ and in EMRA if CD8+.

The TCR originated in an adult woman who had mild COVID-19 (a few samples of this study predate the infection). Cell type and time point are not known. The sequenced material came from PBMCs or a T cell subset sorted from them (not recorded which). V usage is TRBV5-1 and J usage is TRBJ2-5, with TRBD1 matching over 7 bases. In DNA form, the CDR3 reads TGCGCCAGCAGCCTGGCGACAGGGCAAGAGACCCAGTACTTC. Residues: CASSLATGQETQYF.